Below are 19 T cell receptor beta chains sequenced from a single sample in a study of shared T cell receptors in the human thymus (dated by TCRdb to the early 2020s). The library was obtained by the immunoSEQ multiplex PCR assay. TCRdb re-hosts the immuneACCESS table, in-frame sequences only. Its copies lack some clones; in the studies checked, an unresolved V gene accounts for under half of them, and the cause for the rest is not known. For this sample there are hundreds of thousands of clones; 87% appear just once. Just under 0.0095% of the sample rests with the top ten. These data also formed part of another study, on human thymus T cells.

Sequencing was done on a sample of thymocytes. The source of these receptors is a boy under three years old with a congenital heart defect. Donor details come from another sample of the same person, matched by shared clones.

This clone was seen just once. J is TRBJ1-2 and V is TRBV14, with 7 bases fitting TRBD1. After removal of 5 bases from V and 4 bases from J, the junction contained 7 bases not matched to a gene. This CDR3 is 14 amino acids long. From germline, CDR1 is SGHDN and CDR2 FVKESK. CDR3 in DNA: TGTGCCAGCAGCTTCCGGACAGGCCCCTATGGCTACACCTTC. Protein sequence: CASSFRTGPYGYTF.

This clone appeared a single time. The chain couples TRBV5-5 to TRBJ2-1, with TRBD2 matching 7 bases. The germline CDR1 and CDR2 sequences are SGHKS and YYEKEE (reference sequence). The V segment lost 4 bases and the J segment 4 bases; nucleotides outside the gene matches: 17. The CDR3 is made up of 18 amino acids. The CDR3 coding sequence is TGTGCCAGCAGCATCTCCTCCGGGAGGAGGCCCCTTTACAATGAGCAGTTCTTC. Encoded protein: CASSISSGRRPLYNEQFF.

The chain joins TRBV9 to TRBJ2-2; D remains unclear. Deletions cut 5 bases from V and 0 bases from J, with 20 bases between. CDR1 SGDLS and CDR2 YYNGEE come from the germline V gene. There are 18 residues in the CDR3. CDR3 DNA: TGTGCCAGCAGAGTTTCATTTCAGGCAGCCTCGAACACCGGGGAGCTGTTTTTT. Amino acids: CASRVSFQAASNTGELFF.

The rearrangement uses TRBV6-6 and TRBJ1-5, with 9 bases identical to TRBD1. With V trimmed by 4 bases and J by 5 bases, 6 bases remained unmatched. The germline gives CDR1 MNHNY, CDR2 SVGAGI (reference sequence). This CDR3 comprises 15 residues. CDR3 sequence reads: CASSSPQGADQPQHF. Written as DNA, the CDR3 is TGTGCCAGCAGTTCACCACAGGGGGCTGATCAGCCCCAGCATTTT.

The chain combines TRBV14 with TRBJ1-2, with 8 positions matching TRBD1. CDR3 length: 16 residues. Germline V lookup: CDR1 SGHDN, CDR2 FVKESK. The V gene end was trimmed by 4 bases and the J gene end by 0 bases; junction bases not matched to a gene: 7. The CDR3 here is CASSPSGQGSNYGYTF. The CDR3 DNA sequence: TGTGCCAGCAGCCCCTCAGGACAGGGATCTAACTATGGCTACACCTTC.

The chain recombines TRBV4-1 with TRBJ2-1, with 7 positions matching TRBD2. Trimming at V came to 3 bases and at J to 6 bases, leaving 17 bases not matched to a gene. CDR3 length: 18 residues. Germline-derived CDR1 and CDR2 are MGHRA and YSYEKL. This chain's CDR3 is CASSQDTWEGGPPNEQFF. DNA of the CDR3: TGCGCCAGCAGCCAGGACACCTGGGAGGGAGGGCCCCCCAATGAGCAGTTCTTC.

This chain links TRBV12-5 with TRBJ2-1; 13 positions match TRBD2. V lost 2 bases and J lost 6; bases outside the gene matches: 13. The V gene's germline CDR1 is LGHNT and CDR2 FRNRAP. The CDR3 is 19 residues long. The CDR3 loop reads CASGLPNPGLAGRGNEQFF. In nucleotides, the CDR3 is TGTGCTAGTGGTTTGCCCAACCCGGGACTAGCGGGGAGAGGCAATGAGCAGTTCTTC. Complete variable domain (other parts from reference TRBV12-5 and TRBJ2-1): DARVTQTPRHKVTEMGQEVTMRCQPILGHNTVFWYRQTMMQGLELLAYFRNRAPLDDSGMPKDRFSAEMPDATLATLKIQPSEPRDSAVYFCASGLPNPGLAGRGNEQFFGPGTRLTVL.

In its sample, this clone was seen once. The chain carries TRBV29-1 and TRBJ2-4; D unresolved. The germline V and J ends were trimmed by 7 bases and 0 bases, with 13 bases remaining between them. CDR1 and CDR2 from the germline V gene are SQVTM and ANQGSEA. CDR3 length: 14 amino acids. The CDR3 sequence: CSGHRPLAKNIQYF. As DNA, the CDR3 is TGCAGCGGACACCGGCCTCTAGCCAAAAACATTCAGTACTTC.

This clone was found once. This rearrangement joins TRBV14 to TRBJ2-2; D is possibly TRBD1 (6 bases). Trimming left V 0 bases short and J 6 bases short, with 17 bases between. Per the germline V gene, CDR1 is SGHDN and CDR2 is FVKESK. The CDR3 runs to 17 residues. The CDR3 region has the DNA TGTGCCAGCAGCCAAGAAGGGGGAAAGGGATGCCCCGGGGAGCTGTTTTTT. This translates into CASSQEGGKGCPGELFF.

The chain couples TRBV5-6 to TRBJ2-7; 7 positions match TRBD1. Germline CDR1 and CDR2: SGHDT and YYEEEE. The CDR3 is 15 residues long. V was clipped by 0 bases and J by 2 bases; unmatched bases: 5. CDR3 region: CASSLAQGSTYEQYF. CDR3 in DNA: TGTGCCAGCAGCTTGGCACAGGGGTCGACCTACGAGCAGTACTTC.

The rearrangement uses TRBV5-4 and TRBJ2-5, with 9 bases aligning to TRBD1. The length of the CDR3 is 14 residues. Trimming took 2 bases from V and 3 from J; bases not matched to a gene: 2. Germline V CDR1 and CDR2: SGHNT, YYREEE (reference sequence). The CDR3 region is CASSFTGGEETQYF. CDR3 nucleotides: TGTGCCAGCAGCTTTACAGGGGGCGAAGAGACCCAGTACTTC.

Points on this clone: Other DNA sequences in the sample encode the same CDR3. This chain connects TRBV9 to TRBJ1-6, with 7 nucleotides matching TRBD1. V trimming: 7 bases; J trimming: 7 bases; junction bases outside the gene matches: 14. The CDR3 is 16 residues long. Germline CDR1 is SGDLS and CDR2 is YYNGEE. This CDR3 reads CASGRGPGRSNSPLHF. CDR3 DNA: TGTGCCAGCGGTAGGGGGCCGGGACGGTCGAATTCACCCCTCCACTTT.

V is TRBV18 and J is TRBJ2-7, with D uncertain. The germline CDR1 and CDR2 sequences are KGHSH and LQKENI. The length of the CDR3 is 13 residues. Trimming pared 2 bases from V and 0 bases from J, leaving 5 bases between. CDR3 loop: CASSPIHSYEQYF. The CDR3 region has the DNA TGTGCCAGCTCACCAATCCACTCCTACGAGCAGTACTTC.

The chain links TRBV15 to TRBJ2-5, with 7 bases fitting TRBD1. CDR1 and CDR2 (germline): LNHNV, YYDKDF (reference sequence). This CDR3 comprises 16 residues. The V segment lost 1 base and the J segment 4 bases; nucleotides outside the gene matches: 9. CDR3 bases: TGTGCCACCAGCAGAGCCTTGACAGGGAGACGAGAGACCCAGTACTTC. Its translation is CATSRALTGRRETQYF.

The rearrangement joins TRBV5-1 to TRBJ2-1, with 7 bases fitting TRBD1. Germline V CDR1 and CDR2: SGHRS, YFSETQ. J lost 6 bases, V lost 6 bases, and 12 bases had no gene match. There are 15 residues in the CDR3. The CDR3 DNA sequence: TGCGCCAGCAATCGCTACGACAGGGACGGCAATGAGCAGTTCTTC. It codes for CASNRYDRDGNEQFF.

The CDR3 DNA reads as TGTGCCAGCAGTGAAGGGGTTGAGGGCCCAGATACGCAGTATTTT. It encodes CASSEGVEGPDTQYF. The chain links TRBV2 to TRBJ2-3, with D tentatively TRBD2 (5 bases). Trimming removed 1 base from V and 4 bases from J, with 12 bases in between. Looked up from germline, CDR1 is SNHLY and CDR2 is FYNNEI. CDR3 length: 15 amino acids.

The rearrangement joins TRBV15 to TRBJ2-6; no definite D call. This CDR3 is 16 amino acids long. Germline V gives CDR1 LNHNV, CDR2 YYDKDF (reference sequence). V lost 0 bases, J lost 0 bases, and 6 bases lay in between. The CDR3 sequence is CATSRDRASGANVLTF. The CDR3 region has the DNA TGTGCCACCAGCAGAGACCGCGCCTCTGGGGCCAACGTCCTGACTTTC.

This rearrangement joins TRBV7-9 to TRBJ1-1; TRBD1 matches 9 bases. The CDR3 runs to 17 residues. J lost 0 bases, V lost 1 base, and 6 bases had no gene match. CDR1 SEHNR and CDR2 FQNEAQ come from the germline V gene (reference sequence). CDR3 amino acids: CASSLGGHRGLNTEAFF. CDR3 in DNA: TGTGCCAGCAGCTTAGGGGGACACAGGGGGCTGAACACTGAAGCTTTCTTT.

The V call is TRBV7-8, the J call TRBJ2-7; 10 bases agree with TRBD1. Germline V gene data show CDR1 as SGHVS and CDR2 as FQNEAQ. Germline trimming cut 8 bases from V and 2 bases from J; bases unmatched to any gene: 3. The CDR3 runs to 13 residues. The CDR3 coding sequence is TGTGCCAGCCGGGACAGGGGTACCTACGAGCAGTACTTC. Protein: CASRDRGTYEQYF.